Shown below are 8 T cell receptor beta chains from a single sample sequenced in a study of shared clonotypes between healthy human individuals. Libraries were prepared by immunoSEQ multiplex PCR; TCRdb keeps only in-frame clonotypes and omits some of them. The data show some 2,400,000 clones, more than 90% seen once. The specimen sequenced was naive CD4+ T cells sorted from blood. As for subset: CD45RA+ positively selected. Receptor source: a man between 18 and 35 years old in good health.

About this clone itself: Additional DNA sequences in this sample encode the identical CDR3. The V and J genes are TRBV11-3 and TRBJ2-1; D gene uncertain. Deletions cut 2 bases from V and 3 bases from J, with 5 bases between. The CDR3 totals 13 residues. CDR1 and CDR2 from the germline V gene are SGHNT and YENEEA. The CDR3 DNA is TGTGCCAGCAGCTTAAACGTCTACAATGAGCAGTTCTTC. Translated, it gives CASSLNVYNEQFF.

This sequence joins TRBV6-4 and TRBJ2-7; D is unclear. Germline V lookup: CDR1 MRHNA, CDR2 SNTAGT. The CDR3 is made up of 15 amino acids. Trimming left V 7 bases short and J 6 bases short, with 22 bases between. CDR3: CASKKPGSPDGEQYF. CDR3 nucleotide sequence: TGTGCCAGCAAGAAACCCGGGTCCCCGGACGGCGAGCAGTACTTC.

This clone was seen only once. This chain links TRBV7-6 with TRBJ1-2, with D possibly being TRBD1 (5 bases). There are 13 residues in the CDR3. Germline lookup yields CDR1 SGHVS and CDR2 FNYEAQ. Trimming shortened V by 2 bases and J by 4 bases, and 8 bases separated the two germline ends. The CDR3 is CASSLQGSYGYTF. As DNA, the CDR3 is TGTGCCAGCAGCTTACAGGGATCCTATGGCTACACCTTC.

The rearrangement uses TRBV5-6 and TRBJ2-2; TRBD1 aligns across 9 bases. The J segment lost 7 bases and the V segment lost 5 bases, leaving 9 bases of the junction unmatched. Germline V gene sequence: CDR1 SGHDT, CDR2 YYEEEE. The CDR3 length is 15 residues. The CDR3 DNA reads as TGTGCCAGCAGTCCCGGGACAGGGTTGGACGGGGAGCTGTTTTTT. It codes for CASSPGTGLDGELFF.

Notes on this clone: Other DNA sequences within the sample encode an identical CDR3. J is TRBJ1-2 and V is TRBV2; no definite D call. The length of the CDR3 is 13 residues. Germline CDR1 is SNHLY and CDR2 is FYNNEI. Trimming left V 1 base short and J 4 bases short, with 7 bases between. The CDR3 is CASSEEGGYGYTF. The CDR3 nucleotides are TGTGCCAGCAGTGAAGAGGGTGGCTATGGCTACACCTTC.

Comments on this clone: The identical CDR3 is also encoded by other nucleotide sequences in the sample. V is TRBV20-1 and J is TRBJ2-7, with D uncertain. This CDR3 spans 11 amino acids. Trimming removed 6 bases at V and 1 base at J, with 7 bases between. Germline CDR1 is DFQATT and CDR2 is SNEGSKA (reference sequence). The CDR3 region is CSAVDSYEQYF. The CDR3 DNA follows: TGCAGTGCCGTCGATTCCTACGAGCAGTACTTC.

The chain recombines TRBV25-1 with TRBJ2-5; D is possibly TRBD2 (5 bases). CDR3 length equals 12 residues. Germline CDR1 reads MGHDK; CDR2 reads SYGVNS. Trimming left V 2 bases short and J 5 bases short, with 6 bases between. CDR3 amino acids: CASSERRETQYF. The CDR3 DNA follows: TGTGCCAGCAGTGAAAGGAGGGAGACCCAGTACTTC.

The V and J genes are TRBV5-4 and TRBJ2-5; weak D call: TRBD1 (5 bases). The CDR3 is made up of 16 amino acids. V lost 0 bases and J lost 2, with 14 bases in between. CDR1 and CDR2 (germline): SGHNT, YYREEE (reference sequence). The DNA of the CDR3 is TGTGCCAGCAGCTTGGAGAGCGTGGGGCGACAAGAGACCCAGTACTTC. Protein sequence: CASSLESVGRQETQYF.